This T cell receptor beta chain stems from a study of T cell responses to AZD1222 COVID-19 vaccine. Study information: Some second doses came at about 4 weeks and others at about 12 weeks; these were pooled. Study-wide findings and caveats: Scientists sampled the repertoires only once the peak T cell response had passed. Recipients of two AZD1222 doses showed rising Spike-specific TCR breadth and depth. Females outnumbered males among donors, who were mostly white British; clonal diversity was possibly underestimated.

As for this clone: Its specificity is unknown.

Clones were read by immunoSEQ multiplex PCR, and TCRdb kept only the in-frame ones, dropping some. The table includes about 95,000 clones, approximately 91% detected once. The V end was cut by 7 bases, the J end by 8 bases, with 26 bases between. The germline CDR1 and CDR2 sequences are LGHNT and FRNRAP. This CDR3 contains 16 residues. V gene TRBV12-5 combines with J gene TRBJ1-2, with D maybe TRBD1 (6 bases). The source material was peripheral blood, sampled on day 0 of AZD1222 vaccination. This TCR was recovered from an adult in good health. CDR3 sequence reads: CASASGAGETLWGYTF. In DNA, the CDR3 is TGTGCTAGTGCCTCGGGGGCCGGGGAAACTCTCTGGGGCTACACCTTC. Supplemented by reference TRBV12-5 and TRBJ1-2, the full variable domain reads DARVTQTPRHKVTEMGQEVTMRCQPILGHNTVFWYRQTMMQGLELLAYFRNRAPLDDSGMPKDRFSAEMPDATLATLKIQPSEPRDSAVYFCASASGAGETLWGYTFGSGTRLTVV.